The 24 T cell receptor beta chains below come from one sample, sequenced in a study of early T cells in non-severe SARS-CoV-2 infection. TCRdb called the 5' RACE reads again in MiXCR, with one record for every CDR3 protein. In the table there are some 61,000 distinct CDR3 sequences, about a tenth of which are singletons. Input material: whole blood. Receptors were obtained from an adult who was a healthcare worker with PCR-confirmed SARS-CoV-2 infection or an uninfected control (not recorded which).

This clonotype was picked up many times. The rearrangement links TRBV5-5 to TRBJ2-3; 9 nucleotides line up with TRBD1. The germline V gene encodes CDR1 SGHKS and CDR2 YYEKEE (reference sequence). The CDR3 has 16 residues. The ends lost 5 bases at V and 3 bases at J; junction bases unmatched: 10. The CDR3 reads CASSLGTGRVTDTQYF. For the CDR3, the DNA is TGTGCCAGCAGTCTGGGGACAGGGAGAGTAACAGATACGCAGTATTTT.

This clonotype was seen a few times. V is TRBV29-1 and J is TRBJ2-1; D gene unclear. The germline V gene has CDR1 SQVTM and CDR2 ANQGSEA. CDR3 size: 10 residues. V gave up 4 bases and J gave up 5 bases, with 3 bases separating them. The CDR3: CSVGHNEQFF. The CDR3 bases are TGCAGCGTTGGACACAATGAGCAGTTCTTC.

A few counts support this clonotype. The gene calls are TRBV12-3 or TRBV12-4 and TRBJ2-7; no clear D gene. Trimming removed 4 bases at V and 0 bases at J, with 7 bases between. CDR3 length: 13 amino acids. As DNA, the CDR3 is TGTGCCAGCAGTTCTGGACCCTCCTACGAGCAGTACTTC. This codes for CASSSGPSYEQYF.

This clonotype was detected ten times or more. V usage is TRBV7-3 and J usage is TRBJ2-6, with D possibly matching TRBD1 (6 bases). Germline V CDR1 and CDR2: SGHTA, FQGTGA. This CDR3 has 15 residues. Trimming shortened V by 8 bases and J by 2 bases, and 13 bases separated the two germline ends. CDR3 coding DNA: TGTGCCAGCTCTGGGGGCCTCCCTGGGGCCAACGTCCTGACTTTC. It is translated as CASSGGLPGANVLTF. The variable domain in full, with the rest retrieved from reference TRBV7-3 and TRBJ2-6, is GAGVSQTPSNKVTEKGKYVELRCDPISGHTALYWYRQSLGQGPEFLIYFQGTGAADDSGLPNDRFFAVRPEGSVSTLKIQRTERGDSAVYLCASSGGLPGANVLTFGAGSRLTVL.

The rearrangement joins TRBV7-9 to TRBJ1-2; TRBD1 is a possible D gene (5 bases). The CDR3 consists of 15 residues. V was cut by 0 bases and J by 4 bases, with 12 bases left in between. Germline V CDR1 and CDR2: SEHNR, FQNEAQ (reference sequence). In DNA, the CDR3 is TGTGCCAGCAGCTTAGCAGGGGTTCCCCTCTATGGCTACACCTTC. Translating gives CASSLAGVPLYGYTF.

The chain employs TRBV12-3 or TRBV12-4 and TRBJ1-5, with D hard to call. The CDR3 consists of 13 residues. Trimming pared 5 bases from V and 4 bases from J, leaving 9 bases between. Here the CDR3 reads CASSLTWNQPQHF. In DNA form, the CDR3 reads TGTGCCAGCAGTCTTACCTGGAATCAGCCCCAGCATTTT.

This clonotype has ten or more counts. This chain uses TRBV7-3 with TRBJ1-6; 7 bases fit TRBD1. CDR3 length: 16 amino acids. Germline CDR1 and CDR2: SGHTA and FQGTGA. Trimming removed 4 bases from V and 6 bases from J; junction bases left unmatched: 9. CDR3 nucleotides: TGTGCCAGCAGCTCGCACCCTCGGGACAGTAATTCACCCCTCCACTTT. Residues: CASSSHPRDSNSPLHF.

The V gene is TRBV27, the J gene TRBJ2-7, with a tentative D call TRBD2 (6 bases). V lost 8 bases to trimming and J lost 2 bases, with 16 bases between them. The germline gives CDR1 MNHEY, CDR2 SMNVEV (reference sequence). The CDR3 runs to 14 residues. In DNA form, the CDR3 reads TGTGCCAGCCAGCGCCAGGGAGGCCCCTACGAGCAGTACTTC. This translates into CASQRQGGPYEQYF.

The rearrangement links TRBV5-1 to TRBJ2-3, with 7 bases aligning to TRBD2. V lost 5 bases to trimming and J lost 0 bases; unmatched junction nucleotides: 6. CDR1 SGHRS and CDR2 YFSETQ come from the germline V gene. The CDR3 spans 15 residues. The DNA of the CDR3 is TGCGCCAGCAGAACTACGGGGGGTAGCACAGATACGCAGTATTTT. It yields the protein CASRTTGGSTDTQYF.

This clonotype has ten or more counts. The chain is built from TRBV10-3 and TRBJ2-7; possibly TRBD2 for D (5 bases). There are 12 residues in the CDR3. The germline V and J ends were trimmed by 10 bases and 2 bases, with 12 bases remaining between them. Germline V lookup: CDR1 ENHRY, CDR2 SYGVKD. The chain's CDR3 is CATRTGTYEQYF. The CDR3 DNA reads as TGTGCCACGCGGACGGGGACCTACGAGCAGTACTTC.

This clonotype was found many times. The CDR3 DNA reads TGCGCCAGCAGCCAAGATACAAGGTACGAGCAGTACTTC. Protein sequence: CASSQDTRYEQYF. This chain joins TRBV4-1 and TRBJ2-7; D call uncertain. V lost 0 bases to trimming and J lost 4 bases, with 7 bases between them. Germline loops: CDR1 MGHRA, CDR2 YSYEKL. The CDR3 has 13 amino acids.

CDR3 amino acids: CASFGPQVSDTQYF. The CDR3 nucleotides are TGTGCCAGCTTTGGACCACAGGTCTCAGATACGCAGTATTTT. The chain uses TRBV25-1 and TRBJ2-3; tentative D call: TRBD1 (5 bases). The germline gives CDR1 MGHDK, CDR2 SYGVNS. With 8 bases removed from V and 4 bases from J, the gap between germline ends came to 16 bases. The CDR3 is made up of 14 amino acids.

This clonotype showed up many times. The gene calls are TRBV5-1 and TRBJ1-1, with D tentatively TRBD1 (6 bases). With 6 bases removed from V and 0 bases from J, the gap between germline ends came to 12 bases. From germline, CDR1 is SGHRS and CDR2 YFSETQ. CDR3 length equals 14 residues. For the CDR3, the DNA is TGCGCCAGCACCGGGGGCGCCTTGAACACTGAAGCTTTCTTT. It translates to CASTGGALNTEAFF.

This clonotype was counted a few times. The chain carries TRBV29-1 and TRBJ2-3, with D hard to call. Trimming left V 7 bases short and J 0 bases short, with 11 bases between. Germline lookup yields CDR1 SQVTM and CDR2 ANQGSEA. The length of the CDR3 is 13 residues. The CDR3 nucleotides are TGCAGCGCCCCCGGTGCTAGCACAGATACGCAGTATTTT. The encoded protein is CSAPGASTDTQYF.

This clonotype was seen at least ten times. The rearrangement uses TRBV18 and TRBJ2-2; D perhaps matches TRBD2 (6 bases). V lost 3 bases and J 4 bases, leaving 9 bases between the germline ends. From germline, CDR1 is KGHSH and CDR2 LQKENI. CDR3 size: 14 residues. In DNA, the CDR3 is TGTGCCAGCTCACCGGGACTGACCACCGGGGAGCTGTTTTTT. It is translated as CASSPGLTTGELFF.

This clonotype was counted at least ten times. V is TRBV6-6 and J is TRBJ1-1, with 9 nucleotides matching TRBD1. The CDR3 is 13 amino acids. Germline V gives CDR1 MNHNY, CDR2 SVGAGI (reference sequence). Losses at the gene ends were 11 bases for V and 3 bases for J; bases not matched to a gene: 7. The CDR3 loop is CAGRDRVDTEAFF. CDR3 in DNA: TGTGCCGGCCGGGACAGGGTGGACACTGAAGCTTTCTTT.

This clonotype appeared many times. For the CDR3, the DNA is TGCAGTGCCTTTCTTGTGGGGTACAATGAGCAGTTCTTC. Translation gives CSAFLVGYNEQFF. The chain couples TRBV20-1 to TRBJ2-1, with no clear D. Germline CDR1 is DFQATT and CDR2 is SNEGSKA (reference sequence). V lost 6 bases to trimming and J lost 4 bases, with 13 bases between them. The CDR3 contains 13 residues.

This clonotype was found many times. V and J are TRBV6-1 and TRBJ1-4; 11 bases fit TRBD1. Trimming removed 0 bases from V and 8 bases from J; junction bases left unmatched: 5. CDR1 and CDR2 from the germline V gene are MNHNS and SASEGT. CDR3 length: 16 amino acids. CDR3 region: CASSEAMGQGGEKLFF. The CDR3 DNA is TGTGCCAGCAGTGAAGCCATGGGACAGGGGGGCGAAAAACTGTTTTTT.

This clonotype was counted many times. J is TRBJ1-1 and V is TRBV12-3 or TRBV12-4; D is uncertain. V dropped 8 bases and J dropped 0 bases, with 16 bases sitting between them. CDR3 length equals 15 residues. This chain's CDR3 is CASARWREMNTEAFF. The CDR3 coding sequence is TGTGCCAGCGCCCGGTGGAGGGAGATGAACACTGAAGCTTTCTTT.

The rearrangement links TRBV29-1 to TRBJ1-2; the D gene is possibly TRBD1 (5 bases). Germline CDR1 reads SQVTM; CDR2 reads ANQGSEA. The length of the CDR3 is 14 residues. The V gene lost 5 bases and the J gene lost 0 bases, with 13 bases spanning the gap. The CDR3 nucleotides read TGCAGCGTTCCGGGGGGAGGAACTAACTATGGCTACACCTTC. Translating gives CSVPGGGTNYGYTF. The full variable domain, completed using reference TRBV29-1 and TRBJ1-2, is SAVISQKPSRDICQRGTSLTIQCQVDSQVTMMFWYRQQPGQSLTLIATANQGSEATYESGFVIDKFPISRPNLTFSTLTVSNMSPEDSSIYLCSVPGGGTNYGYTFGSGTRLTVV.

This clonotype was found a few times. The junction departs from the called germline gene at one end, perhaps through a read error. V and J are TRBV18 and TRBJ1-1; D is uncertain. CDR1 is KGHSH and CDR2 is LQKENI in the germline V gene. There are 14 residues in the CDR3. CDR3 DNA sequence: TGTGCCAGCTCACCACTCCGACTAAACAGTGAAGCTTTCTTT. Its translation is CASSPLRLNSEAFF.

CDR3 protein: CSARGPPGSSYNEQFF. The CDR3 DNA sequence: TGCAGTGCTAGAGGTCCACCAGGGAGCTCCTACAATGAGCAGTTCTTC. This sequence joins TRBV20-1 and TRBJ2-1; D might be TRBD1 or TRBD2, each matching 5 bases. Germline V CDR1 and CDR2: DFQATT, SNEGSKA (reference sequence). This CDR3 has 16 residues. The V end lost 1 base, the J end lost 0 bases, and 13 bases lay between the germline ends.

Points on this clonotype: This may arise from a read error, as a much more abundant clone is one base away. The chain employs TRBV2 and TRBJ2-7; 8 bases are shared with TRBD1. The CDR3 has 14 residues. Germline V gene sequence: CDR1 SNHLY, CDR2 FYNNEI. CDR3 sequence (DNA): TGTACCAGCAGTGAAAGGACAGGGACCTACGAGCAGTACTTC. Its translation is CTSSERTGTYEQYF.

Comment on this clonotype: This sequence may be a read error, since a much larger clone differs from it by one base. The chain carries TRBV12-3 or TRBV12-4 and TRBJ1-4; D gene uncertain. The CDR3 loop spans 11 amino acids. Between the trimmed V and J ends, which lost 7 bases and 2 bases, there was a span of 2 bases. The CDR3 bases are TGTGCCAGCAATACTAATGAAAAACTGTTTTTT. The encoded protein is CASNTNEKLFF.